The clone carrying this T cell receptor (beta chain) was seen at least ten times. V dropped 7 bases and J dropped 6 bases, with 15 bases sitting between them. The CDR3 is made up of 13 amino acids. Unique molecular identifiers were used to barcode this TCRbeta library. TCRdb re-called the PCR reads with MiXCR, one entry per CDR3 protein. Here the sample spans 230,000 or so distinct CDR3 sequences, around 12% being singletons. This record belongs to a study of T-cell reconstitution after alpha-beta-depleted transplantation in children. The chain joins TRBV12-3 or TRBV12-4 to TRBJ1-1; D may be TRBD1 (5 bases). This TCR was sampled from a human donor who donated a stem cell graft to a child with acute lymphoblastic leukemia. The material sequenced was PBMCs from the stem cell graft donor, taken from the stem cell graft. The CDR3 bases are TGTGCCAGCACCCTGGGAGGGGCGGCTGAAGCTTTCTTT. Translating it yields CASTLGGAAEAFF.